The entry below describes one T cell receptor (beta chain). The CDR3 sequence is 13 residues long. Trimming removed 5 bases at V and 3 bases at J, with 10 bases between. From germline, CDR1 is LNHDA and CDR2 SQIVND (reference sequence). These data are taken from a study of blood T cell repertoires in COVID-19. TCRdb's table, derived via immunoSEQ multiplex PCR, lists solely in-frame clones and lacks some. The data hold about 200,000 clones, with roughly 84% observed a single time. The source is a human donor in a cohort sampled during active COVID-19. Sequenced input: peripheral blood. The J gene is TRBJ2-5, the V gene TRBV19, with D possibly being TRBD2 (5 bases). CDR3 bases: TGTGCCAGTAGTCCTCGGGAAAAAGAGACCCAGTACTTC. As protein: CASSPREKETQYF.